The present TCR beta chain was sequenced within a study of T cell repertoires in cytomegalovirus infection (dated by TCRdb to the late 2010s). Study-wide context: Donor HLA type was relevant to the analysis, as public TCR beta signatures indicated carriage of CMV infection together with the matching HLA type. General findings and caveats noted by the study authors: Cumulative frequency of public TCR beta family members discriminated carriers of CMV infection plus the relevant HLA type in this cohort and an independent 352-donor cohort. The ex vivo response was dominated by HLA-C-restricted CMV-specific TCR beta clonotypes, and the single most frequent clonotype in two of eight donors was supplied by these HLA-C-restricted clonotypes.

The V end loses 7 bases and the J end loses 8 bases, and a stretch of 12 bases separates them. CDR1 and CDR2, per the germline V gene, are MDHEN and SYDVKM. The CDR3 starts with the cysteine, ends with the phenylalanine, and has 13 residues. Of the read, only the CDR3 DNA is kept; its 39 bases are in frame from base 1. The instrument was an Illumina HiSeq 1500. TCRdb trimmed public reads at Q25 via fastp, called clones via MiXCR and kept in-frame beta chains. Each entry is one CDR3 protein sequence, shown with its most common DNA and genes. In all, the sample holds some 270,000 distinct CDR3 sequences, and approximately 15% of those were seen once. Less than 60% of the sample belongs to the ten largest clones. Comments on this clonotype: Its target antigen remains unknown. Per-base quality was not reported, and no clone a single base away is much larger than it.

The origin of this receptor is a human donor in good health (CMV status not recorded). Some clones in this sample may be carry-over from other donors' samples. This chain is built from TRBV28 and TRBJ1-6; the D gene is perhaps TRBD1, on 5 matching bases. Input material: CD8+ T cells from PBMCs. The CDR3 corresponds to CASNGADDSPLHF. The DNA sequence is TGTGCCAGCAATGGGGCGGACGATTCACCCCTCCACTTT.